This T cell receptor (beta chain) was captured in a study of blood T cell repertoires in COVID-19. The overall study: Samples representing acute and convalescent COVID-19 were sourced from the United States, Italy and Spain. Sample material is recorded as cDNA or gDNA derived from T cells, B-cell-depleted T cells, or PBMCs.

In the authors' methods: Amplifying reference gene primers gave estimates of nucleated cell counts. The assay was immunoSEQ multiplex PCR, and TCRdb's table has in-frame clones only and misses some. V, J and clone size reflect that table, while D and trimming were determined from the DNA. The table includes about 15,000 clones, just under 90% detected once. Sequenced material: peripheral blood. This receptor was obtained from a human donor in a cohort sampled during active COVID-19.

The chain's CDR3 is CASATGAYNEQFF. CDR3 nucleotide sequence: TGTGCCAGCGCGACAGGGGCCTACAATGAGCAGTTCTTC. The chain uses TRBV2 and TRBJ2-1; 8 nucleotides align to TRBD1. Germline V gene lookup returns CDR1 SNHLY and CDR2 FYNNEI. The CDR3 runs 13 residues. Trimming removed 8 bases from V and 2 bases from J; junction bases left unmatched: 2.